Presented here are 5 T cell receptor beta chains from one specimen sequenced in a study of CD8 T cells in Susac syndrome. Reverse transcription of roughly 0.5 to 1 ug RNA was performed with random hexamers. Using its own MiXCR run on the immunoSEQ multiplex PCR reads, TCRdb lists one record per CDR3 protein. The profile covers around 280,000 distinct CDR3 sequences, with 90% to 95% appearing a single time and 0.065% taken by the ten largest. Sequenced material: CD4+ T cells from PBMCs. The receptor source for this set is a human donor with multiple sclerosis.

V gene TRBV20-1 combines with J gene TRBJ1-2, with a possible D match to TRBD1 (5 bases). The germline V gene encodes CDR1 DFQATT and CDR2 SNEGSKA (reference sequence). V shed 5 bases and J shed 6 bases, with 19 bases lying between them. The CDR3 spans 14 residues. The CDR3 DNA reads TGCAGTGCTCCGGGGCCAGGGCGGGTTGATGGCTACACCTTC. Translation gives CSAPGPGRVDGYTF.

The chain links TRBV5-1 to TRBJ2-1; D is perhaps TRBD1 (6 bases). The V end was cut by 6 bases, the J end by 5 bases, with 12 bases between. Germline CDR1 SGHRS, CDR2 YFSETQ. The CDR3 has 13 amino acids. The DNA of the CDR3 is TGCGCCAGCACCTCAGGGGTGGACAATGAGCAGTTCTTC. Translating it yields CASTSGVDNEQFF.

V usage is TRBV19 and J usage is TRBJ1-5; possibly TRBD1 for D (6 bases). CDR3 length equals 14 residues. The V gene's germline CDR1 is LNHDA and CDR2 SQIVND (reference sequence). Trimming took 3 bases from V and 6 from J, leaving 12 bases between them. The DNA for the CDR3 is TGTGCCAGTAGTATTCGGGAAGGGGGTCAGCCCCAGCATTTT. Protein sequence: CASSIREGGQPQHF.

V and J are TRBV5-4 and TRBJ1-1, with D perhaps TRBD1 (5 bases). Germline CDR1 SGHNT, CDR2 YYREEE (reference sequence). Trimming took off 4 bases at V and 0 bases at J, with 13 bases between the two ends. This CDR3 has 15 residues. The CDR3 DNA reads TGTGCCAGCAGCCTGCCGGGACCCATGAACACTGAAGCTTTCTTT. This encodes CASSLPGPMNTEAFF.

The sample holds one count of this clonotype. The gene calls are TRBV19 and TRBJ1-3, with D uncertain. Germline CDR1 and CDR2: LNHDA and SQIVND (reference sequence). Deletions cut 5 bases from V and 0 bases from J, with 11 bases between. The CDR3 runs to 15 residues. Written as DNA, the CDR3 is TGTGCCAGTAGTCCTACAGCGACCTCTGGAAACACCATATATTTT. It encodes CASSPTATSGNTIYF.